This TCR beta chain is drawn from a study of blood T cell repertoires in COVID-19. Study in general: The cDNA or gDNA used as material had been derived from T cells, B-cell-depleted T cells, or PBMCs.

Germline values: CDR1 LNHDA, CDR2 SQIVND (reference sequence). CDR3 length equals 13 residues. V lost 6 bases, J lost 4 bases, and 10 bases lay in between. In the original workflow: Amplification of reference gene primers was used by the study to estimate nucleated cell counts. Produced via immunoSEQ multiplex PCR; TCRdb's table is partial and in-frame only. V and J calls and clone size are copied from that table; D and trimming were computed from the DNA. The table includes 100,000 to 150,000 clones, approximately 81% detected once. Source material: peripheral blood. This TCR was sampled from a woman between 50 and 59 years old with acute or convalescent COVID-19. This chain uses TRBV19 with TRBJ1-5; D might be TRBD1 (5 bases). CDR3 in DNA: TGTGCCAGTAGGCAGGGCTTAAATCAGCCCCAGCATTTT. This gives the protein CASRQGLNQPQHF.